This section outlines one T cell receptor beta chain sequence together with its context. These data come from a study of Ad26.COV2.S vaccination and SARS-CoV-2 variants. Background on the study: Intramuscularly, Ad26.COV2.S was given either once or twice, 56 days apart.

The method was immunoSEQ multiplex PCR; TCRdb's version includes in-frame clones alone and lacks a portion of them. The data show around 310,000 clones, almost 90% seen once. In germline, CDR1 is MNHEY, CDR2 SVGAGI. V shed 1 base, J shed 5 bases, and the junction held 5 bases outside the gene matches. This CDR3 is built from 16 residues. Treatment indicated: roughly 18 received Ad26.COV2.S at low or high dose, single or two shots; 5 received placebo; per-sample allocation not given. Collection of the samples took place on day 63 after the first injection of vaccine or placebo. The gene calls are TRBV6-5 and TRBJ1-4, with 9 bases lining up with TRBD1. This TCR was recovered from a person aged 18-60 years who received the Ad26.COV2.S COVID-19 vaccine or a placebo. Material: peripheral blood, obtained in a trial of Ad26.COV2.S vaccine versus placebo. CDR3 sequence reads: CASSYLGTGLNEKLFF. The CDR3 DNA reads as TGTGCCAGCAGTTACTTAGGGACAGGGCTGAATGAAAAACTGTTTTTT.